Shown below are 24 T cell receptor beta chains from a single sample sequenced in a study of blood T cells in healthy people across ages (dated by TCRdb to between 2014 and 2017). The library was prepared using 5' RACE. The instrument was an Illumina HiSeq 2500. The second PCR ran for roughly 6 to 11 cycles and used a J-beta primer mix along with a sample-barcoded 5' primer. In TCRdb, the public reads were trimmed at Q25 with fastp and aligned with MiXCR, with productive beta chains retained. Records with the same CDR3 protein are collapsed into one entry carrying the most frequent genes and DNA. A total of approximately 850,000 distinct CDR3 sequences appear in this sample, around two fifths of them only once. 15% to 25% of the sample belongs to the ten largest clones. Sequencing was performed on blood. The receptors here all came from a man aged 60-69 years in good health.

This clonotype has just a few counts. The chain is built from TRBV20-1 and TRBJ2-1; 10 bases agree with TRBD1. The CDR3 sequence is 17 residues long. V trimming: 0 bases; J trimming: 12 bases; junction bases outside the gene matches: 17. CDR1 and CDR2 from the germline V gene are DFQATT and SNEGSKA (reference sequence). The CDR3 reads CSARDLVMPGQGLGQFF. The CDR3 DNA reads TGCAGTGCTAGAGATCTGGTTATGCCGGGACAGGGGCTTGGGCAGTTCTTC.

The chain carries TRBV6-5 and TRBJ1-2; no clear D. CDR1 is MNHEY and CDR2 is SVGAGI in the germline V gene. V lost 0 bases, J lost 4 bases, and 12 bases lay in between. The CDR3 extends over 15 amino acids. CDR3 nucleotide sequence: TGTGCCAGCAGTTACTCCGTCCATGGCAGCTATGGCTACACCTTC. Amino acids: CASSYSVHGSYGYTF.

The V gene is TRBV28, the J gene TRBJ2-5; D might be TRBD1 (7 bases). Looked up from germline, CDR1 is MDHEN and CDR2 is SYDVKM. V was clipped by 6 bases and J by 7 bases, with 12 bases between them. The CDR3 contains 12 residues. CDR3 sequence (DNA): TGTGCCAGCAGCCGACAGGGAGGGACCCAGTACTTC. Its translation is CASSRQGGTQYF.

The gene calls are TRBV7-2 and TRBJ2-7, with a tentative D call TRBD2 (7 bases). V lost 9 bases, J lost 2 bases, and 20 bases lay in between. This CDR3 spans 15 amino acids. The germline V gene has CDR1 SGHTA and CDR2 FQGNSA. The CDR3 spells CASARGGGRPYEQYF. CDR3 DNA sequence: TGTGCCAGTGCCCGAGGGGGGGGGCGCCCCTACGAGCAGTACTTC.

The rearrangement links TRBV5-5 to TRBJ1-1; D gene uncertain. This CDR3 contains 15 residues. V was trimmed by 1 base and J by 1 base, leaving 11 bases between them. Germline CDR1 reads SGHKS; CDR2 reads YYEKEE (reference sequence). Here the CDR3 DNA reads TGTGCCAGCAGCTTGCTGACACTTGCGAACACTGAAGCTTTCTTT. This gives the protein CASSLLTLANTEAFF. The full variable domain, its missing parts supplied by reference TRBV5-5 and TRBJ1-1, is DAGVTQSPTHLIKTRGQQVTLRCSPISGHKSVSWYQQVLGQGPQFIFQYYEKEERGRGNFPDRFSARQFPNYSSELNVNALLLGDSALYLCASSLLTLANTEAFFGQGTRLTVV.

As concerns this clonotype: This could be a read error, since a much larger clone is one nucleotide away. This chain uses TRBV12-3 or TRBV12-4 with TRBJ2-4; D possibly corresponds to TRBD2 (5 bases). Near its end, the DNA agrees better with TRBJ2-7, so the J call may be wrong. The CDR3 has 15 amino acids. The CDR3 sequence is CASSLVRRKTYEQYF. The DNA of the CDR3 is TGTGCCAGCAGTTTAGTACGGAGGAAGACCTACGAGCAGTACTTC.

This clonotype came up many times. Here the CDR3 DNA reads TGCAGCGTTGTGGTCAGGAACTATGGCTACACCTTC. Protein: CSVVVRNYGYTF. The chain uses TRBV29-1 and TRBJ1-2; no clear D. This CDR3 has 12 residues. V was trimmed by 4 bases and J by 2 bases, leaving 8 bases between them. The V gene's germline CDR1 is SQVTM and CDR2 ANQGSEA.

This clonotype has just a few counts. The J gene is TRBJ2-3, the V gene TRBV27, with D perhaps matching TRBD2 (6 bases). CDR3 size: 16 residues. CDR1 MNHEY and CDR2 SMNVEV come from the germline V gene (reference sequence). The ends were cut back, 5 bases at V and 0 bases at J, with 15 bases in the middle. The CDR3 bases are TGTGCCAGCAGTATGAAAGCGGGTGGAAGCACAGATACGCAGTATTTT. It codes for CASSMKAGGSTDTQYF.

The chain has TRBV11-2 and TRBJ1-6; 7 positions agree with TRBD1. Looked up from germline, CDR1 is SGHAT and CDR2 is FQNNGV. Trimming at V came to 1 base and at J to 8 bases, leaving 2 bases not matched to a gene. This CDR3 region has 14 residues. The chain's CDR3 is CASSLADRDSPLHF. In DNA form, the CDR3 reads TGTGCCAGCAGCTTAGCAGACAGGGATTCACCCCTCCACTTT.

This clonotype was observed at least ten times. The chain carries TRBV25-1 and TRBJ2-5; D is ambiguous. This CDR3 has 13 amino acids. Germline loops: CDR1 MGHDK, CDR2 SYGVNS. The V gene lost 7 bases and the J gene lost 5 bases, with 14 bases spanning the gap. The CDR3: CASKFAVSETQYF. The DNA for the CDR3 is TGTGCCAGCAAGTTCGCGGTTAGTGAGACCCAGTACTTC.

This clonotype was observed a handful of times. This chain joins TRBV7-2 and TRBJ2-1, with 8 bases matching TRBD2. The CDR3 consists of 16 residues. The germline CDR1 and CDR2 sequences are SGHTA and FQGNSA. V was clipped by 0 bases and J by 4 bases; unmatched bases: 5. The CDR3 reads CASSLAVSGAYNEQFF. The CDR3 nucleotides read TGTGCCAGCAGCTTAGCCGTTAGCGGGGCGTACAATGAGCAGTTCTTC.

Turning to this clonotype: This sequence may be a read error, since a much larger clone differs from it by one base. This sequence joins TRBV15 and TRBJ2-5, with D perhaps TRBD2 (6 bases). With 0 bases removed from V and 4 bases from J, the gap between germline ends came to 12 bases. The germline gives CDR1 LNHNV, CDR2 YYDKDF (reference sequence). The CDR3 spans 15 residues. The CDR3 sequence is CATSRDLRSGETQYF. For the CDR3, the DNA is TGTGCCACCAGCAGAGATCTTCGTAGCGGAGAGACCCAGTACTTC.

This clonotype appeared many times. V usage is TRBV5-8 and J usage is TRBJ2-3, with TRBD2 identical over 11 bases. Trimming took 5 bases from V and 2 from J; bases not matched to a gene: 10. The CDR3 length is 17 residues. Germline assignment: CDR1 SGHTS and CDR2 YDEGEE. As DNA, the CDR3 is TGTGCCAGCAGTACTAATCGACTAGCGGGGACCACAGATACGCAGTATTTT. Translating gives CASSTNRLAGTTDTQYF.

This clonotype was found many times. The chain recombines TRBV6-2 or TRBV6-3 with TRBJ2-3; 7 bases map to TRBD1. This CDR3 has 16 residues. Trimming at V came to 0 bases and at J to 6 bases, leaving 9 bases not matched to a gene. Germline V gives CDR1 MNHEY, CDR2 SVGEGT. The CDR3 here is CASSYSWDSQGDTQYF. Here the CDR3 DNA reads TGTGCCAGCAGTTACTCCTGGGACAGCCAAGGCGATACGCAGTATTTT.

This chain links TRBV29-1 with TRBJ2-5; a weak D match, TRBD2 (7 bases). This CDR3 comprises 15 residues. CDR1 is SQVTM and CDR2 is ANQGSEA in the germline V gene. V was cut by 0 bases and J by 11 bases, with 22 bases left in between. CDR3 region: CSVEDMGGGLGEQYF. The DNA of the CDR3 is TGCAGCGTTGAAGATATGGGGGGGGGCCTTGGAGAGCAGTACTTC.

This clonotype was counted ten times or more. The junction shows a germline mismatch at one end, possibly a read error. The chain joins TRBV5-1 to TRBJ2-1, with 7 nucleotides matching TRBD1. CDR3 length: 15 amino acids. CDR1 and CDR2 from the germline V gene are SGHRS and YFSETQ. CDR3 nucleotides: TGTGCCAGCAGCCCAGGGCAGGGGGTGTACAATGAGCAGTTCTTC. It yields the protein CASSPGQGVYNEQFF.

This clonotype came up a few times. The chain joins TRBV5-6 to TRBJ2-1; 7 bases are shared with TRBD1. From germline, CDR1 is SGHDT and CDR2 YYEEEE. Trimming removed 4 bases from V and 3 bases from J; junction bases left unmatched: 10. The CDR3 has 16 residues. CDR3 amino acids: CASSSAVWDSYNEQFF. In nucleotides, the CDR3 is TGTGCCAGCAGCAGCGCGGTGTGGGACAGCTACAATGAGCAGTTCTTC.

The chain couples TRBV6-1 to TRBJ2-3; 9 bases are a match to TRBD1. This CDR3 is built from 15 residues. Germline V lookup: CDR1 MNHNS, CDR2 SASEGT. The V and J ends lost 2 bases and 8 bases, in that order; junction bases with no gene match: 8. Here the CDR3 DNA reads TGTGCCAGCAGTGAATGGGAGGGGACAGGGCTTACGCAGTATTTT. It yields the protein CASSEWEGTGLTQYF.

In DNA, the CDR3 is TGTGCCAGCAGTCAGCGGGGACTGGGGGGCACAGATACGCAGTATTTT. It specifies CASSQRGLGGTDTQYF. This chain links TRBV6-6 with TRBJ2-3; 7 bases line up with TRBD2. This CDR3 is 16 amino acids long. V was clipped by 5 bases and J by 1 base; unmatched bases: 9. Looked up from germline, CDR1 is MNHNY and CDR2 is SVGAGI (reference sequence).

This rearrangement joins TRBV6-2 or TRBV6-3 to TRBJ2-5; D is possibly TRBD1 (7 bases). Near its end, the DNA agrees better with TRBJ2-7, so the J call may be wrong. Germline CDR1 MNHEY, CDR2 SVGEGT. The length of the CDR3 is 12 residues. CDR3 bases: TGTGCCAGTCAGGGGGGCAGGTACGAGCAGTACTTC. As protein: CASQGGRYEQYF.

This clonotype came up a few times. The genes are TRBV18 and TRBJ1-1; TRBD1 agrees at 9 bases. CDR1 is KGHSH and CDR2 is LQKENI in the germline V gene. CDR3 length: 14 residues. V dropped 6 bases and J dropped 5; count of bases not matched to a gene: 7. CDR3 DNA sequence: TGTGCCAGCTCCCCCGGGACAGGGTCGACTGAAGCTTTCTTT. It encodes CASSPGTGSTEAFF.

The V gene is TRBV6-2 or TRBV6-3, the J gene TRBJ1-5, with 7 nucleotides matching TRBD1. This CDR3 has 15 amino acids. CDR1 is MNHEY, CDR2 SVGEGT, per germline. V trimming: 6 bases; J trimming: 5 bases; junction bases outside the gene matches: 10. CDR3 DNA: TGTGCCAGCAGCCAACCGGGACAGTCGGATCAGCCCCAGCATTTT. Encoded protein: CASSQPGQSDQPQHF.

The chain uses TRBV6-2 or TRBV6-3 and TRBJ1-4; D ambiguous. CDR3 length: 11 amino acids. Deletions cut 11 bases from V and 10 bases from J, with 14 bases between. Germline CDR1 and CDR2: MNHEY and SVGEGT. CDR3 nucleotide sequence: TGTGCCGCGGGATTAGATGGAAAACTGTTTTTT. Protein product: CAAGLDGKLFF.

This clonotype was detected a few times. The chain carries TRBV20-1 and TRBJ2-4; 12 bases are shared with TRBD2. CDR3 size: 15 residues. With V trimmed by 4 bases and J by 9 bases, 10 bases remained unmatched. In germline, CDR1 is DFQATT, CDR2 SNEGSKA (reference sequence). In DNA form, the CDR3 reads TGCAGTGCTACGTCTAGCGGGGGGGCCAATGGCATTCAGTACTTC. This translates into CSATSSGGANGIQYF.